This TCR beta chain came from a study of cytomegalovirus exposure and HLA in healthy donors. Study observations and caveats: The authors later found HLA-associated TCR beta chains more clonally expanded than equally common others. Judged likely to be a sequencing artifact was a cluster of highly shared sequence variants.

With 60 Vbeta and 13 Jbeta primers, the PCR was carried out. The protocol was immunoSEQ multiplex PCR, while the TCRdb copy is restricted to in-frame clones and leaves out a portion. The sample has approximately 200,000 clones, approximately 80% seen once. Details on this clone: The target antigen is unknown.

The V end was cut by 2 bases, the J end by 7 bases, with 9 bases between. Germline-derived CDR1 and CDR2 are SNHLY and FYNNEI. This CDR3 comprises 14 residues. Sequenced: PBMCs. This sequence originates from a woman aged 25 to 39 in good health and CMV-seropositive. V and J are TRBV2 and TRBJ1-6; possibly TRBD1 for D (6 bases). CDR3 region: CASSEWQGNSPLHF. The CDR3 DNA sequence: TGTGCCAGCAGTGAATGGCAGGGGAATTCACCCCTCCACTTT.